This T cell receptor (beta chain) is drawn from a study of blood T cell repertoires in COVID-19. Across the study: Samples representing acute and convalescent COVID-19 were sourced from the United States, Italy and Spain. T cells, B-cell-depleted T cells, or PBMCs provided the cDNA or gDNA that served as material.

The assay was immunoSEQ multiplex PCR, and TCRdb's table has in-frame clones only and misses some. Of nearly 65,000 clones in the sample, about 80% were seen once. Sequenced: peripheral blood. The sequence was obtained from a human donor in a cohort sampled during active COVID-19.

CDR3 residues: CATSRDGRLSGDHEQFF. The CDR3 DNA follows: TGTGCCACCAGCAGAGATGGACGACTTTCGGGGGACCATGAGCAGTTCTTC. J is TRBJ2-1 and V is TRBV15, with a weak D call TRBD2 (6 bases). V was pared by 0 bases and J by 8 bases, with 20 bases between. This CDR3 has 17 amino acids. Germline CDR1 LNHNV, CDR2 YYDKDF (reference sequence).